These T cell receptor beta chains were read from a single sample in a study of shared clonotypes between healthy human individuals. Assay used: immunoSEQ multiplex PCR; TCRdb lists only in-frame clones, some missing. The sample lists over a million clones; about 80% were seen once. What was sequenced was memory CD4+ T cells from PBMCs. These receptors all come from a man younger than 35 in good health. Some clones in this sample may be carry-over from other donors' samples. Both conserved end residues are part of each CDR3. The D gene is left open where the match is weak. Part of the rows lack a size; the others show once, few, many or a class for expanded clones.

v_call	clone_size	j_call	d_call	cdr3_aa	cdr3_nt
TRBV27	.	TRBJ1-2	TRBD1	CASSSLGTGSYGYTF	TGTGCCAGCAGTTCGCTCGGGACAGGGTCCTATGGCTACACCTTC
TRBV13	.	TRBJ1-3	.	CASSFDRPIISGNTIYF	TGTGCCAGCAGCTTTGACAGGCCGATTATCTCTGGAAACACCATATATTTT
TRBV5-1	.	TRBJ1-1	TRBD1	CASRRDRGNTEAFF	TGCGCCAGCAGGAGGGACAGAGGGAACACTGAAGCTTTCTTT
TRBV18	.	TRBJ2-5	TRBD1	CASGRDRNQETQYF	TGTGCCAGCGGACGGGACAGAAACCAAGAGACCCAGTACTTC
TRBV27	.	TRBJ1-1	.	CASSPQTRGSEAFF	TGTGCCAGCAGTCCACAGACGAGGGGATCTGAAGCTTTCTTT
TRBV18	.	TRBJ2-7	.	CASSPGRATYEQYF	TGTGCCAGCTCACCTGGCCGGGCCACCTACGAGCAGTACTTC
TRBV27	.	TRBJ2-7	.	CASSKNRDTEQYF	TGTGCCAGCAGTAAGAACCGGGACACCGAGCAGTACTTC
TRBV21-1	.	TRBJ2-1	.	CASSKVGRMGGHEQFF	TGTGCCAGCAGCAAAGTTGGGCGAATGGGAGGCCATGAGCAGTTCTTC
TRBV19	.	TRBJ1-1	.	CASSITGGTEAFF	TGTGCCAGTAGTATTACAGGTGGCACTGAAGCTTTCTTT
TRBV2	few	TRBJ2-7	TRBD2	CASSPLWEGTYEQYF	TGTGCCAGCAGTCCACTGTGGGAGGGAACCTACGAGCAGTACTTC
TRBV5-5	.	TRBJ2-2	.	CASRKQSNTGELFF	TGTGCCAGCAGAAAACAGTCGAACACCGGGGAGCTGTTTTTT
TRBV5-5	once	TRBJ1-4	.	CASGPLNEKLFF	TGTGCCAGCGGCCCACTTAATGAAAAACTGTTTTTT
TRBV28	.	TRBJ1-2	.	CASSLSGGVGGYTF	TGTGCCAGCAGCCTCTCGGGAGGGGTTGGTGGCTACACCTTC
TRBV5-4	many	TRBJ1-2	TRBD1	CASSSTQRQGPGGYTF	TGTGCCAGCAGCTCAACGCAGCGACAGGGCCCAGGGGGCTACACCTTC
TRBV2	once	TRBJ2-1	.	CASSADIHNEQFF	TGTGCCAGCAGTGCCGATATACACAATGAGCAGTTCTTC
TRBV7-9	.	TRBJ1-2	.	CASSIGWLTF	TGTGCCAGCAGTATCGGGTGGCTCACCTTC
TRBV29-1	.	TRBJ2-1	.	CSVEGITLRDEQFF	TGCAGCGTTGAGGGGATCACCCTACGGGATGAGCAGTTCTTC
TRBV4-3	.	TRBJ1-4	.	CASSQDGRNEKLFF	TGCGCCAGCAGCCAAGATGGGCGGAATGAAAAACTGTTTTTT
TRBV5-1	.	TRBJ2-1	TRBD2	CASSLAGGPRNEQFF	TGCGCCAGCAGCTTGGCGGGAGGGCCTCGGAATGAGCAGTTCTTC
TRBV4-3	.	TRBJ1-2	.	CASSQDWGTNYGYTF	TGCGCCAGCAGCCAAGATTGGGGAACTAACTATGGCTACACCTTC
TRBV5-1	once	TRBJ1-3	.	CASSRTAGTGNTIYF	TGCGCCAGCAGCAGAACCGCGGGGACTGGAAACACCATATATTTT
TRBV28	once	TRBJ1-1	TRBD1	CASSLQDRGFPEAFF	TGTGCCAGCAGTTTACAGGACAGGGGGTTTCCTGAAGCTTTCTTT
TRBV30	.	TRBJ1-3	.	CARLSSGNTIYF	TGTGCCCGACTGAGCTCTGGAAACACCATATATTTT
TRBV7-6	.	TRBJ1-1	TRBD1	CASSFDRAMNTEAFF	TGTGCCAGCAGCTTCGACAGGGCAATGAACACTGAAGCTTTCTTT
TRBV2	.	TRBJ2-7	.	CASGASYEQYF	TGTGCCAGTGGGGCTTCCTACGAGCAGTACTTC
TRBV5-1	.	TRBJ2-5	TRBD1	CASSLGTAEETQYF	TGCGCCAGCAGCCTAGGGACAGCGGAGGAGACCCAGTACTTC
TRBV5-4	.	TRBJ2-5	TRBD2	CASSEGLAGFFQYF	TGTGCCAGCAGCGAGGGACTAGCGGGATTTTTCCAGTACTTC
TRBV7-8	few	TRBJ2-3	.	CASRPGVRSSDTQYF	TGTGCCAGCAGGCCGGGCGTCAGGTCATCAGATACGCAGTATTTT
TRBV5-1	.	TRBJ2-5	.	CASSFSAGEETQYF	TGCGCCAGCAGCTTCTCGGCAGGGGAAGAGACCCAGTACTTC
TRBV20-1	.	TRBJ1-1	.	CSAGMQAFF	TGCAGTGCTGGGATGCAAGCTTTCTTT
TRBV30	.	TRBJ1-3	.	CAWSPAIAGNTIYF	TGTGCCTGGAGCCCCGCGATAGCTGGAAACACCATATATTTT
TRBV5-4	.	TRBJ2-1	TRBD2	CASSLPGLAGGGQFF	TGTGCCAGCAGCCTGCCGGGACTAGCGGGAGGTGGGCAGTTCTTC
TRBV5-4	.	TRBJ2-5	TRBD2	CASSPGLAGQETQYF	TGTGCCAGCAGCCCGGGACTAGCGGGCCAAGAGACCCAGTACTTC
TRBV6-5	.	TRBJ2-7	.	CASSYFPGLGEQYF	TGTGCCAGCAGTTATTTTCCGGGTTTGGGCGAGCAGTACTTC
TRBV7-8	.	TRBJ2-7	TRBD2	CASSLLGLAGYRSYEQYF	TGTGCCAGCAGCTTGCTAGGACTAGCGGGATATCGGTCGTACGAGCAGTACTTC
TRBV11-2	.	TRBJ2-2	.	CASSVVELFF	TGTGCCAGCAGCGTAGTGGAGCTGTTTTTT
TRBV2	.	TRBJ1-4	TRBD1	CASTGTAEKLFF	TGTGCCAGCACCGGGACAGCCGAAAAACTGTTTTTT
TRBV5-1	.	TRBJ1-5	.	CASSPGSKNQPQHF	TGCGCCAGCAGTCCCGGGTCCAAAAATCAGCCCCAGCATTTT
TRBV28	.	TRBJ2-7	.	CASRRQSPTYEQYF	TGTGCCAGCAGACGACAGTCCCCGACCTACGAGCAGTACTTC
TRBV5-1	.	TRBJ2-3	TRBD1	CASGQGDNTDTQYF	TGCGCCAGCGGACAGGGGGATAACACAGATACGCAGTATTTT
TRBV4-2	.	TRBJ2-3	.	CASSQDPWRGRTQYF	TGTGCCAGCAGCCAAGACCCCTGGCGCGGTAGGACGCAGTATTTT
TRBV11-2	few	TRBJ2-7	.	CASSLEGRGEQYF	TGTGCCAGCAGCTTAGAGGGCCGGGGGGAGCAGTACTTC
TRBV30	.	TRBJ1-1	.	CAWTHPGGARGTEAFF	TGTGCCTGGACCCACCCGGGGGGCGCTCGGGGCACTGAAGCTTTCTTT
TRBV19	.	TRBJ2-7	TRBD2	CASSTGLAGPSYEQYF	TGTGCCAGTAGTACAGGACTAGCGGGGCCCTCCTACGAGCAGTACTTC
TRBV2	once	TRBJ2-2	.	CASTGRATNTGELFF	TGTGCCAGCACGGGCAGGGCCACGAACACCGGGGAGCTGTTTTTT
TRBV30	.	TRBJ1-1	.	CAWSVIGLGNTEAFF	TGTGCCTGGAGTGTTATCGGGTTAGGGAACACTGAAGCTTTCTTT
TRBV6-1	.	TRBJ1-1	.	CASSDTGYNEAFF	TGTGCCAGCAGTGACACAGGGTATAATGAAGCTTTCTTT
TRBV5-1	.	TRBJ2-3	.	CASSLLQTTDTQYF	TGCGCCAGCAGCTTACTGCAGACCACAGATACGCAGTATTTT
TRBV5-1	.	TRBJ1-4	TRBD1	CASRRRGQDNEKLFF	TGCGCCAGCAGACGTCGGGGACAGGACAATGAAAAACTGTTTTTT
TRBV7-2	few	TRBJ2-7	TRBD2	CASSQTGTTYEQYF	TGTGCCAGCAGCCAAACCGGGACTACCTACGAGCAGTACTTC
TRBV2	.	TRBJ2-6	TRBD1	CASRQGQGYSGANVLTF	TGTGCCAGCAGACAGGGACAGGGATATTCTGGGGCCAACGTCCTGACTTTC
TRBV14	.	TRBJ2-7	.	CASSRELKQYF	TGTGCCAGCAGCCGCGAGCTGAAGCAGTACTTC
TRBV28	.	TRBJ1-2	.	CASSFQTSPNYGYTF	TGTGCCAGCAGTTTCCAGACCTCGCCTAACTATGGCTACACCTTC
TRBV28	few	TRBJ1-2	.	CASSFLGYGYTF	TGTGCCAGCAGTTTTTTAGGCTATGGCTACACCTTC
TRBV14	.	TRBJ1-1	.	CASSPQVGVTEAFF	TGTGCCAGCAGCCCACAGGTGGGGGTCACTGAAGCTTTCTTT